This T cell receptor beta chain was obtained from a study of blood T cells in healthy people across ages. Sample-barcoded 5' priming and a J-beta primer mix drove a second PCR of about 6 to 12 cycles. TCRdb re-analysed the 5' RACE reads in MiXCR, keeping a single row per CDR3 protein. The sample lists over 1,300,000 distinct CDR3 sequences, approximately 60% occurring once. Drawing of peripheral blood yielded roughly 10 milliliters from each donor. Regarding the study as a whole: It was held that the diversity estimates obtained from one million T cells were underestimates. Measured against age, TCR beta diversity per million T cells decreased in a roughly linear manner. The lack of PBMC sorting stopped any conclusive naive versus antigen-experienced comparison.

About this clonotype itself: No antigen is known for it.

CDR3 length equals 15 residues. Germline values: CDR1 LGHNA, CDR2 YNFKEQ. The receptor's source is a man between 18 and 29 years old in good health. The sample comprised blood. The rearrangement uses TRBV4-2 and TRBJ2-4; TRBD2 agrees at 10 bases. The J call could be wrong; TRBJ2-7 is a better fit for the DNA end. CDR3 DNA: TGTGCCAGCAGCCAAGAGACTAGCGGGCCCCACGAGCAGTACTTC. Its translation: CASSQETSGPHEQYF.